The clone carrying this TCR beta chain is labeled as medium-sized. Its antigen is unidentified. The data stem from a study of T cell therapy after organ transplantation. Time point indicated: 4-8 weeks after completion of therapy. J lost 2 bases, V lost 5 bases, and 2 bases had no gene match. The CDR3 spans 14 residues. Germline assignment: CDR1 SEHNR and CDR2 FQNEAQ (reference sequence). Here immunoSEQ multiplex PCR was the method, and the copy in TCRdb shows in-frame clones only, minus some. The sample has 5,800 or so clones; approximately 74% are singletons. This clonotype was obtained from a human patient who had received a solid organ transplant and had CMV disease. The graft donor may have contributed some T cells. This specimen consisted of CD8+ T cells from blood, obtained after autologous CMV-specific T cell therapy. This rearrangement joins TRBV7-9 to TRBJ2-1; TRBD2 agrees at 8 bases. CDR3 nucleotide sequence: TGTGCCAGCAGCACACTAGCGGCCTACAATGAGCAGTTCTTC. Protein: CASSTLAAYNEQFF.